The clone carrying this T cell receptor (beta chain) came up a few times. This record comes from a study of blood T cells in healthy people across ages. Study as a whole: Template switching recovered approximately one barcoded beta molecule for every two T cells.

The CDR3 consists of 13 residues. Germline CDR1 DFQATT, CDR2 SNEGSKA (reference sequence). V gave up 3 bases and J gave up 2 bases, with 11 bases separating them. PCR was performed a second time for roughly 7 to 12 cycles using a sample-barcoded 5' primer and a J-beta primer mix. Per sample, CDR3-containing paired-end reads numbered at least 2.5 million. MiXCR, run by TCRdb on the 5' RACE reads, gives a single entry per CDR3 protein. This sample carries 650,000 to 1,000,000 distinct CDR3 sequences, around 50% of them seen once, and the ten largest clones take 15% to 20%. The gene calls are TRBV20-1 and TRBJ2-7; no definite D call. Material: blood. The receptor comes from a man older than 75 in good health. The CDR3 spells CSASEELAYEQYF. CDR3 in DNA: TGCAGTGCTAGCGAGGAACTGGCCTACGAGCAGTACTTC.